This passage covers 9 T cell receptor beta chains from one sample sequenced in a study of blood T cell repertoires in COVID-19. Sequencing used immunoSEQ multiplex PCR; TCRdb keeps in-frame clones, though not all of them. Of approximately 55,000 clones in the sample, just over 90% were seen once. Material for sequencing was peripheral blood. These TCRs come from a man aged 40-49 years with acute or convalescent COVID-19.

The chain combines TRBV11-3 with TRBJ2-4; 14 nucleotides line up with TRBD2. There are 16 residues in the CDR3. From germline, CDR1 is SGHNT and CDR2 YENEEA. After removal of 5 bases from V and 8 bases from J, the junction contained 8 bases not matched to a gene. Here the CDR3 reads CASSPRLAGGRDIQYF. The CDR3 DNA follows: TGTGCCAGCAGCCCCCGACTAGCGGGAGGGCGAGACATTCAGTACTTC.

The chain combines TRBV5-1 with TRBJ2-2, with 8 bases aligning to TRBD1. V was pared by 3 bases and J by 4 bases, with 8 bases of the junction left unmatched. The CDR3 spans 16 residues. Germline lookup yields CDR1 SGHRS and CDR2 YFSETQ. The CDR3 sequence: CASSWGDRTFTGELFF. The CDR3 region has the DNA TGCGCCAGCAGCTGGGGGGACAGGACCTTCACCGGGGAGCTGTTTTTT.

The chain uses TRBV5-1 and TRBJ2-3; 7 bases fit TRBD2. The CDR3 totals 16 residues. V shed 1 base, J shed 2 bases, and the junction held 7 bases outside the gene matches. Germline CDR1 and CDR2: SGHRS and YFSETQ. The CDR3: CASSLPSGIHTDTQYF. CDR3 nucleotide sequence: TGCGCCAGCAGCTTGCCTAGCGGAATTCACACAGATACGCAGTATTTT.

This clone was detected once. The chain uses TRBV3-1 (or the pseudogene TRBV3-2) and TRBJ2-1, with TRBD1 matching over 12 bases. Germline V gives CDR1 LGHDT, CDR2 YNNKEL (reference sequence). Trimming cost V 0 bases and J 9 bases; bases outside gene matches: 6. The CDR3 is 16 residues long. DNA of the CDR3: TGTGCCAGCAGCCAAGAAGGGACAGGGGGCGCGGTTGAGCAGTTCTTC. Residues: CASSQEGTGGAVEQFF.

CDR3 protein: CASSLGLMTDTQYF. CDR3 DNA: TGTGCCAGCAGCTTAGGTTTAATGACAGATACGCAGTATTTT. The chain employs TRBV7-2 and TRBJ2-3; D not resolved. V lost 1 base to trimming and J lost 3 bases, with 8 bases between them. Germline-derived CDR1 and CDR2 are SGHTA and FQGNSA. The CDR3 runs 14 residues.

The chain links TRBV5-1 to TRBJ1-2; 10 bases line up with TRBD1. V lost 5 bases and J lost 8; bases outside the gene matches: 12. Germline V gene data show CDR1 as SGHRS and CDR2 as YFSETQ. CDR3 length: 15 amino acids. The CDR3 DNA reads TGCGCCAGCAGATCAGGGGACAGGGGATATCGCGGCTACACCTTC. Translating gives CASRSGDRGYRGYTF.

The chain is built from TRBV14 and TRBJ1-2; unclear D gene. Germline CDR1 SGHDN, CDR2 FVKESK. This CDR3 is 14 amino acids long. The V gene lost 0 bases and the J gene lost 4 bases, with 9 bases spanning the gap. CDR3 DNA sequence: TGTGCCAGCAGCCAAGATCGGGGAATCTATGGCTACACCTTC. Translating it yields CASSQDRGIYGYTF.

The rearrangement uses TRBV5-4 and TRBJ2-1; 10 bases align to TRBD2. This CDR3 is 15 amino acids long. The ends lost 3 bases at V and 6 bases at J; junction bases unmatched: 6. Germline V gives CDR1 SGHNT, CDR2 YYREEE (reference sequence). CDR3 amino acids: CASSSSGRGRNEQFF. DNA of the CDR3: TGTGCCAGCAGCTCTAGCGGGAGAGGACGCAATGAGCAGTTCTTC.

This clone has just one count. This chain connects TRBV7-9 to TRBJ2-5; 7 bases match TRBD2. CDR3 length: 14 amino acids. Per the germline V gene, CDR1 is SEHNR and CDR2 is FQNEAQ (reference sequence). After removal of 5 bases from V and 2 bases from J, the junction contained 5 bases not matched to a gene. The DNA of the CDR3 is TGTGCCAGCAGCCTTAGGACTAGTCAAGAGACCCAGTACTTC. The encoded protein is CASSLRTSQETQYF.